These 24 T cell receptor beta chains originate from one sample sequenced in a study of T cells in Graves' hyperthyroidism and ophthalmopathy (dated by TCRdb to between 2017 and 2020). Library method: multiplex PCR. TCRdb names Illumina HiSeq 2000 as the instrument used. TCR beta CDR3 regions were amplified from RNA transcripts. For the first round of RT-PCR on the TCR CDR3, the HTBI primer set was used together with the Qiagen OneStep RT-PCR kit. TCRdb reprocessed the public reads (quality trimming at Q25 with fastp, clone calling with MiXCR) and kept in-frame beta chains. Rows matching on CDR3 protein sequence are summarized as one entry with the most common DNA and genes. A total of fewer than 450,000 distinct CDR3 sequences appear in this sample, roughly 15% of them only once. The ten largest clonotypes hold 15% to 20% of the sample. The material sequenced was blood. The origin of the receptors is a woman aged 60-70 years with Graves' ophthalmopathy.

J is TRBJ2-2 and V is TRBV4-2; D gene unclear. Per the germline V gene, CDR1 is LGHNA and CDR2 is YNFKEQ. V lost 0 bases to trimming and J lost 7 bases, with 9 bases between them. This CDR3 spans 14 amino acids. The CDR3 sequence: CASSQDRRNGELFF. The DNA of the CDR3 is TGTGCCAGCAGCCAAGATCGGCGTAACGGGGAGCTGTTTTTT.

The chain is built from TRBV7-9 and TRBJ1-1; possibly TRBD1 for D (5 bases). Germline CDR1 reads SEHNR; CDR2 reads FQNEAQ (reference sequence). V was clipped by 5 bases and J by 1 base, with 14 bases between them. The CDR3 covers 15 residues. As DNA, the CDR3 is TGTGCCAGCAGCCCTTCGGGACGGTCGAACACTGAAGCTTTCTTT. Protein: CASSPSGRSNTEAFF.

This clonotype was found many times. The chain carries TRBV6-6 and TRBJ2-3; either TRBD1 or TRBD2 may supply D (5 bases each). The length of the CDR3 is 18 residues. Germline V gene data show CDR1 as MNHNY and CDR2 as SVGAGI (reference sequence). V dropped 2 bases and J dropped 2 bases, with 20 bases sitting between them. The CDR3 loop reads CASSYRQLGVGSTDTQYF. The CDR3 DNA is TGTGCCAGCAGTTACCGCCAATTGGGGGTCGGGTCCACAGATACGCAGTATTTT.

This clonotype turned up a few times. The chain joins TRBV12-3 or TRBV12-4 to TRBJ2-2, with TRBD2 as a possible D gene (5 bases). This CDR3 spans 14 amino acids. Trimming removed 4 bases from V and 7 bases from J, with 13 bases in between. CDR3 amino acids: CASSSWEPDGELFF. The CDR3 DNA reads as TGTGCCAGCAGTTCGTGGGAGCCGGACGGGGAGCTGTTTTTT.

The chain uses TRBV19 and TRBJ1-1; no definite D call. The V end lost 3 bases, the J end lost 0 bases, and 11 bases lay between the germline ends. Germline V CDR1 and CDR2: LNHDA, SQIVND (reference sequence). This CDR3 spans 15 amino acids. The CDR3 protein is CASSISFGLNTEAFF. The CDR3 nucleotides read TGTGCCAGTAGTATCTCCTTCGGCCTGAACACTGAAGCTTTCTTT.

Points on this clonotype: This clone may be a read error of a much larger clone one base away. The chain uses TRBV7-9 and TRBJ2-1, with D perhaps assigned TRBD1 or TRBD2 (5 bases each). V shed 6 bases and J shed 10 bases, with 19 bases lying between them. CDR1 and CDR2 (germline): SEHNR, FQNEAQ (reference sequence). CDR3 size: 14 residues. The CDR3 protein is CASSLRDPTSEQFF. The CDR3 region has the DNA TGTGCCAGCAGTCTCCGGGACCCTACGAGCGAGCAGTTCTTC.

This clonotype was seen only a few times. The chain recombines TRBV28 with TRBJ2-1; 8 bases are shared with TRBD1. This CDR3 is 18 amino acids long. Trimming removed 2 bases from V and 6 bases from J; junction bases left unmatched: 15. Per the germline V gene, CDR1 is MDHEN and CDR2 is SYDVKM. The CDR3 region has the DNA TGTGCCAGCAGTTTAGTGAGACAGGGGATGGGGACGGGCAATGAGCAGTTCTTC. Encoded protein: CASSLVRQGMGTGNEQFF.

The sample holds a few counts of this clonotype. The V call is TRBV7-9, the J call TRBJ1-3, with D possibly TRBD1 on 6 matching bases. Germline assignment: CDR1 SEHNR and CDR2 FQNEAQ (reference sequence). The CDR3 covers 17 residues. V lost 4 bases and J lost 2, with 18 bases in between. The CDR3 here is CASSSEIQGITGNTIYF. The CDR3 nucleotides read TGTGCCAGCAGCTCGGAGATCCAGGGGATTACTGGAAACACCATATATTTT.

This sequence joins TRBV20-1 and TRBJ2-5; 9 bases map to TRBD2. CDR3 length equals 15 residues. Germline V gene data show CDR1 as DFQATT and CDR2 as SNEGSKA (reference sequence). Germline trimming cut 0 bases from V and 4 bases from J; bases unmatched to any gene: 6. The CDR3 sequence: CSARDGSGRPETQYF. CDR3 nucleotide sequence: TGCAGTGCTAGAGATGGTAGCGGGAGACCAGAGACCCAGTACTTC.

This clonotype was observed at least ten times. The CDR3 here is CASSSAAYNSPLHF. The CDR3 nucleotides read TGCGCCAGCAGCTCTGCAGCCTATAATTCACCCCTCCACTTT. The rearrangement uses TRBV5-1 and TRBJ1-6; D gene unclear. The CDR3 runs to 14 residues. Germline CDR1 reads SGHRS; CDR2 reads YFSETQ. Trimming took off 3 bases at V and 2 bases at J, with 6 bases between the two ends.

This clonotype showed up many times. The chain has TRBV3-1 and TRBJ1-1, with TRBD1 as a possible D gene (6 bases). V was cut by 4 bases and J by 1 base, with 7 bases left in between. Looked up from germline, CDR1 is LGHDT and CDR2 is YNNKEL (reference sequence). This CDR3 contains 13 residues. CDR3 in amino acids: CASSLQGNTEAFF. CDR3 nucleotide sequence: TGTGCCAGCAGCCTACAGGGGAACACTGAAGCTTTCTTT.

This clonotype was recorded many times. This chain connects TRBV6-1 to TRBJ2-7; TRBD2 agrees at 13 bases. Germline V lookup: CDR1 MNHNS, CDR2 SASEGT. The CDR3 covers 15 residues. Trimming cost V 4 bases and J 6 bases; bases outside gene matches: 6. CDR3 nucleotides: TGTGCCAGCAGTGCTAGGACTAGCGGGAGCGGCGAGCAGTACTTC. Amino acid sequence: CASSARTSGSGEQYF.

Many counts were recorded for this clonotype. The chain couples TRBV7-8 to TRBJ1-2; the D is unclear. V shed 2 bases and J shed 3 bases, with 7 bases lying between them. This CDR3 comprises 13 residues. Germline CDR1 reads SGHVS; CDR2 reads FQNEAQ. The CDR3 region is CASSLRTDYGYTF. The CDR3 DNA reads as TGTGCCAGCAGCTTACGGACGGACTATGGCTACACCTTC. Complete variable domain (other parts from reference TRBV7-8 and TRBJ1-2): GAGVSQSPRYKVAKRGQDVALRCDPISGHVSLFWYQQALGQGPEFLTYFQNEAQLDKSGLPSDRFFAERPEGSVSTLKIQRTQQEDSAVYLCASSLRTDYGYTFGSGTRLTVV.

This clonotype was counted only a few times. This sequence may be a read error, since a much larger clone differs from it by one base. For the CDR3, the DNA is TGCAGTGCGGAAGCGAGCGGGAGGGCGGAGACCCAGTACTTC. Amino acids: CSAEASGRAETQYF. This chain links TRBV20-1 with TRBJ2-5, with 10 bases identical to TRBD2. CDR1 and CDR2 from the germline V gene are DFQATT and SNEGSKA (reference sequence). The CDR3 has 14 amino acids. V was clipped by 6 bases and J by 5 bases; unmatched bases: 9.

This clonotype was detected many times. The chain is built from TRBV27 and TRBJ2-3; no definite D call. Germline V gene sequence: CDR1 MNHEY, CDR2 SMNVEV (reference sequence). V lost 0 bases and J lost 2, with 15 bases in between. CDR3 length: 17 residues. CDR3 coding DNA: TGTGCCAGCAGTTTATCAATAGGTAAACCTCTCACAGATACGCAGTATTTT. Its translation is CASSLSIGKPLTDTQYF.

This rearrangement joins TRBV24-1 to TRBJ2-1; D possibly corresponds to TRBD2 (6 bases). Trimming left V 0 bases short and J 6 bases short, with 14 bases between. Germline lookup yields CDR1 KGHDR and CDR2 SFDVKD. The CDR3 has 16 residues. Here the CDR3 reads CATSDLGLASSNEQFF. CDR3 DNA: TGTGCCACCAGTGATTTGGGGCTAGCGTCGTCCAATGAGCAGTTCTTC.

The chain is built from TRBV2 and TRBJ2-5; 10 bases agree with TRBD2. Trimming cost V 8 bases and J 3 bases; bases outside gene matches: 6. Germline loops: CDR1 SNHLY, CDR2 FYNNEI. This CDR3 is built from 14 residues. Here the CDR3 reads CASVSLAGEETQYF. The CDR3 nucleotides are TGTGCCAGCGTGAGCCTAGCGGGAGAAGAGACCCAGTACTTC.

The CDR3 region is CASTPPGVAGANVLTF. Here the CDR3 DNA reads TGTGCCAGCACCCCTCCCGGGGTGGCTGGGGCCAACGTCCTGACTTTC. This chain links TRBV28 with TRBJ2-6, with D maybe TRBD2 (5 bases). Germline V CDR1 and CDR2: MDHEN, SYDVKM. The V and J ends lost 7 bases and 2 bases respectively, with 15 bases between them. The CDR3 runs 16 residues.

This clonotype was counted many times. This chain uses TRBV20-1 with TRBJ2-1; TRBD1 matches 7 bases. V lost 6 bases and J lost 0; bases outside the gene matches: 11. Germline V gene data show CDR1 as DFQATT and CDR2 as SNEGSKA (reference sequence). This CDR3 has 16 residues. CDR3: CSAESRDSYSYNEQFF. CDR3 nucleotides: TGCAGTGCGGAGTCCCGGGACAGTTACTCCTACAATGAGCAGTTCTTC.

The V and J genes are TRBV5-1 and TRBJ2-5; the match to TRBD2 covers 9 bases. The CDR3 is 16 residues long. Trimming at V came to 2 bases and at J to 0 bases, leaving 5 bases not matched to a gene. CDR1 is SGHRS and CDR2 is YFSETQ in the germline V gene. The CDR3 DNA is TGCGCCAGCAGCTTCTCTAGCGGGGCAAACCAAGAGACCCAGTACTTC. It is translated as CASSFSSGANQETQYF.

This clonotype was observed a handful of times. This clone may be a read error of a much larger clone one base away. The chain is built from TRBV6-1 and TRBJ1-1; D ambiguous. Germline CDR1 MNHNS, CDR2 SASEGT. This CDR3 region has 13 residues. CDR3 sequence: CVSRSRENTEAFF. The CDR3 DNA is TGTGTCAGCAGGTCCCGGGAAAACACTGAAGCTTTCTTT.

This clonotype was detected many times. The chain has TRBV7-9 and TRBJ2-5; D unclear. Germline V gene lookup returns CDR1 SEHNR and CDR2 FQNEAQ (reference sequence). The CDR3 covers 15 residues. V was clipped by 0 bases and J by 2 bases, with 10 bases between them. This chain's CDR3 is CASSLALGNQETQYF. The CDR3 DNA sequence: TGTGCCAGCAGCTTAGCGCTGGGGAATCAAGAGACCCAGTACTTC.

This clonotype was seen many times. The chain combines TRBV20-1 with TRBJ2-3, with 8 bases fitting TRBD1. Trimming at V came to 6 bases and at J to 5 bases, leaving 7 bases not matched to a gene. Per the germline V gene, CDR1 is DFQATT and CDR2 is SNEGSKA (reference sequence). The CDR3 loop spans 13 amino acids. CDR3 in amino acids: CSALDRDVDTQYF. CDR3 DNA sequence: TGCAGTGCCCTGGACAGGGACGTAGATACGCAGTATTTT.

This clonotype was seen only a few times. The CDR3, as DNA: TGTGCCAGCAGCTTAGTGAAGGTTGATGGAAACACCATATATTTT. This codes for CASSLVKVDGNTIYF. The genes are TRBV7-2 and TRBJ1-3; the D is unclear. The germline gives CDR1 SGHTA, CDR2 FQGNSA. This CDR3 is 15 amino acids long. Trimming pared 1 base from V and 3 bases from J, leaving 10 bases between.